This TCR beta chain is from a study of identifying expanded T cells in peripheral blood. The assay was immunoSEQ multiplex PCR, and TCRdb's table has in-frame clones only and misses some. Of over 75,000 clones in the sample, about 91% were seen once. V shed 3 bases and J 1 base; nucleotides not matched to a gene: 0. Germline V gene sequence: CDR1 SGHNT, CDR2 YYREEE (reference sequence). There are 13 residues in the CDR3. Findings and limits, study-wide: Variance in clone template counts between two-week samples significantly increased with total template count across all healthy donors. Differentially abundant clones: 1 to 1.5 between replicates, just under 17 at approximately two weeks, less than 25 at four.

As to this clone: Its antigen remains unknown.

Healthy donors had no documented immune events, such as infections, while sampled. Input material: blood. This receptor was obtained from a person between 18 and 75 years old in good health. The chain is built from TRBV5-4 and TRBJ2-5; the match to TRBD2 covers 7 bases. The CDR3 DNA sequence: TGTGCCAGCAGCTGGGGGGGCCAAGAGACCCAGTACTTC. This sequence encodes CASSWGGQETQYF.